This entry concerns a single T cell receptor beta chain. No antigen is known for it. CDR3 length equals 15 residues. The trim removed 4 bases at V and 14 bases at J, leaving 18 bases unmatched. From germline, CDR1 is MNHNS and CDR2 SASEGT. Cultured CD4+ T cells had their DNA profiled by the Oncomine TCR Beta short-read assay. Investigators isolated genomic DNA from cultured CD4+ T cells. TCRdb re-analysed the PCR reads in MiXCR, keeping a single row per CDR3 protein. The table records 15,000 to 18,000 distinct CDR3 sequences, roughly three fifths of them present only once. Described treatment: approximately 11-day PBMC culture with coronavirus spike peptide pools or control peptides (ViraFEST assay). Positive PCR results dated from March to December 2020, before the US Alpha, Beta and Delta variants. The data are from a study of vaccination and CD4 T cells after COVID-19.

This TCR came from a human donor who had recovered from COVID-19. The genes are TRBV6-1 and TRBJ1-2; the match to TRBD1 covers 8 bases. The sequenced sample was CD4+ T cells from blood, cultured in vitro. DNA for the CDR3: TGTGCCAGCAGTGGAAACTCAAACGGACAGGGTTCGTGTACCTTC. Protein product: CASSGNSNGQGSCTF.